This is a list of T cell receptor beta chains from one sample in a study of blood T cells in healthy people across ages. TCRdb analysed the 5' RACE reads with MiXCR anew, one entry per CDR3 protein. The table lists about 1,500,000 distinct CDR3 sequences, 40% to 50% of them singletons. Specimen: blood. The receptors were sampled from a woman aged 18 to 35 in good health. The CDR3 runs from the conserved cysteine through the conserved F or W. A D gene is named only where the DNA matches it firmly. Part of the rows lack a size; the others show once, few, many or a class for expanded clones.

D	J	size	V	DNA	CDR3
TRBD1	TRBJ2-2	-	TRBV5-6	TGTGCCGGCAGCTTAGGGGGCAGGGCTTACACCGGGGAGCTGTTTTTT	CAGSLGGRAYTGELFF
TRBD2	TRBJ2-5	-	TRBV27	TGTGCCAGCAGTTCACTACTAGCGGGAGCGAATGGAGAGACCCAGTACTTC	CASSSLLAGANGETQYF
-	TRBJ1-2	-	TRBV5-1	TGCGCCAGCAGCAAGGACGTAGGACTGGCTGGCTACACCTTC	CASSKDVGLAGYTF
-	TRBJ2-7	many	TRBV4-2	TGTGCCAGCAGCCAAGATCGCGGCAGCAACTACGAGCAGTACTTC	CASSQDRGSNYEQYF
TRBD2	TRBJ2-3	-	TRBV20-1	TGCAGTGCCCCTCGGGGAGTGGCGGGGGACACAGATACGCAGTATTTT	CSAPRGVAGDTDTQYF
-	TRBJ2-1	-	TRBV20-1	TGCAGTGCTGAGTGGGGCTCCTACAATGAGCAGTTCTTC	CSAEWGSYNEQFF
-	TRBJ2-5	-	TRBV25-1	TGTGCCAGCATGAGGGTGGGAGAGACCCAGTACTTC	CASMRVGETQYF
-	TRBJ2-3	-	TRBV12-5	TGTGCTAGTGGTTTGGTACCTAAGGGGGTGTCTGGCACAAATACGCAGTATTTT	CASGLVPKGVSGTNTQYF
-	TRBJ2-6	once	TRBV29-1	TGCAGCGTATTCTCAGGGTCTGGGGCCAACGTCCCGACTTTC	CSVFSGSGANVPTF
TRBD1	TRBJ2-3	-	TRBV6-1	TGTGCCAGCAGTCCACGACAGGGTGTTGGGACAGATACGCAGTATTTT	CASSPRQGVGTDTQYF
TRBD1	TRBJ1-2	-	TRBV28	TGTGCCAGCAGTTTCGGGACAGGCGAAGGAGTTAACTATGGCTACACCTTC	CASSFGTGEGVNYGYTF
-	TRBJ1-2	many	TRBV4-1	TGCGCCAGCAGCCAAGATCCCGGAAACTATGGCTACACCTTC	CASSQDPGNYGYTF
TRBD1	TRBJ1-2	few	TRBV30	TGTGCCTGGAGCCCAAGCGGGACAGGGGGCGGAAGTGGCTACACCTTC	CAWSPSGTGGGSGYTF
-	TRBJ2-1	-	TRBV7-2	TGTGCCAGCAGCCTGAGTACCATTTTCAGTGAGCAGTTCTTC	CASSLSTIFSEQFF
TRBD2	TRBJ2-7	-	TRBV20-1	TGCAGTGCTAGAGATTTGGGACTAGCGGGGTCACCCAATATATCCAATGAGCAGTACTTC	CSARDLGLAGSPNISNEQYF
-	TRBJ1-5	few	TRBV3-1	TGTGCCAGCAGCCAAGATAGAGGGGGGCAGAGCAATCAGCCCCAGCATTTT	CASSQDRGGQSNQPQHF
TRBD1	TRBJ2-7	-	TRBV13	TGTGCCAGCAGCTCGCAAGGGACAGCCTTCTACGAGCAGTACTTC	CASSSQGTAFYEQYF
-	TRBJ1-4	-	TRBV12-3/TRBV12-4	TGTGCCAGCAGTTTTAGGGCCGGGGGGCGGGATGAAAAACTGTTTTTT	CASSFRAGGRDEKLFF
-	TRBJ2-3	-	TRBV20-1	TGCAGTGCTAGAGGAATTAGCACAGATACGCAGTATTTT	CSARGISTDTQYF
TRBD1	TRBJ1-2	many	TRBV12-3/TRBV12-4	TGTGCCAGCACCGGACAGGGATCGGACTATGGCTACACCTTC	CASTGQGSDYGYTF
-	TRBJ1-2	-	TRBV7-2	TGTGCCAGCAGCTTAGTTGGCGTCGGGGGCTACACCTTC	CASSLVGVGGYTF
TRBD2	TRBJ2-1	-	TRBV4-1	TGCGCCAGCAGCTACCGGGACTATACCCTCTCCTACAATGAGCAGTTCTTC	CASSYRDYTLSYNEQFF
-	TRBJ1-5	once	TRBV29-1	TGCGGCGTTGTCCCCACTGGGGGTAGCAATCAGCCCCAGCATTTT	CGVVPTGGSNQPQHF
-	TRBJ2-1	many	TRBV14	TGTGCCAGCAGCCTCCTAGGGTTGGTGTCGACGGATGAGCAGTTCTTC	CASSLLGLVSTDEQFF
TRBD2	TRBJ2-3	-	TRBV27	TGTGCCAGCACCCCGGGGGGGATGGATACGCAGTATTTT	CASTPGGMDTQYF
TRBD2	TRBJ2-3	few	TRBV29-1	TGCAACGATACATTCGGAGGACTAGCGTCTAGTTCTCTTACAGATACGCAGTATTTT	CNDTFGGLASSSLTDTQYF
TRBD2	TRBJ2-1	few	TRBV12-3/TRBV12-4	TGTGCCAGCAGTTTCGGGCTAGCGGGGGGGAGCTCCTACAATGAGCAGTTCTTC	CASSFGLAGGSSYNEQFF
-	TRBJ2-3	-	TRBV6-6	TGTGCCAGCAGTTACTCGACGCTTGGGACTAGCACAGATACGCAGTATTTT	CASSYSTLGTSTDTQYF
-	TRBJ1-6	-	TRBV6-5	TGTGCCAGCGGCCCGACGGGCAATTCACCCCTCCACTTT	CASGPTGNSPLHF
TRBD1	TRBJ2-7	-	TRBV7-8	TGTGCCAGCAGCTTAGTTACGGGACAGGGGTCCTACGAGCAGTACTTC	CASSLVTGQGSYEQYF
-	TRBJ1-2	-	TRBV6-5	TGTGCCAGCAGTTACATAGGTACAGAGGAAGGTGGCTACACCTTC	CASSYIGTEEGGYTF
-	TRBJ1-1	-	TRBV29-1	TGCAGCGTTGAAAAAGGGGCGGGGAACACTGAAGCTTTCTTT	CSVEKGAGNTEAFF
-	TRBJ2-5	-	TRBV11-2	TGTGCCAGCAGCTTAGGGGGGGCCGGCGGGACCCAGTACTTC	CASSLGGAGGTQYF
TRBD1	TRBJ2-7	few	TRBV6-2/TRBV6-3	TGTGCCAGCAGTACTTTTGGGACAGCGGCCTACGAGCAGTACTTC	CASSTFGTAAYEQYF
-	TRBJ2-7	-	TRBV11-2	TGTGCCAGCAGCTTGTCAGCTGACGAGCAGTACTTC	CASSLSADEQYF
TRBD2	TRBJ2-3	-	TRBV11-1	TGTGCCAGCAGCTTAGCCCTGGGACTAGCGGGCCGTTACTCTAGCACAGATACGCAGTATTTT	CASSLALGLAGRYSSTDTQYF
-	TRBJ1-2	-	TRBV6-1	TGTGCCAGCAGCCACCCAAACCGACAGGCCCCGGATGGCTACACCTTC	CASSHPNRQAPDGYTF
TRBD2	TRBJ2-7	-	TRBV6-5	TGTGCCAGCAGCTCAACTAGCGGAGGATGGGATGAGCAGTACTTC	CASSSTSGGWDEQYF
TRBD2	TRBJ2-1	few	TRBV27	TGTGCCAGCAGTTTATTCGGTTCTAGCGGGAGGGCCTTCGCCGACAATGAGCAGTTCTTC	CASSLFGSSGRAFADNEQFF
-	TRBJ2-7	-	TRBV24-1	TGTGCCACCAGTGACCCGACACGAGGGGGTGAGCAGTACTTC	CATSDPTRGGEQYF
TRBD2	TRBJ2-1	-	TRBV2	TGTGCCAGCACTAGCGGAAACTACAATGAGCAGTTCTTC	CASTSGNYNEQFF
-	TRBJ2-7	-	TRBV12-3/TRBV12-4	TGTGCCAGCAGTCCACTCTCGGGGAGCTCCTACGAGCAGTACTTC	CASSPLSGSSYEQYF
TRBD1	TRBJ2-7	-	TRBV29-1	TGCAGCGCCGCCGTGGACAGGGGCCTCTACGAGCAGTACTTC	CSAAVDRGLYEQYF
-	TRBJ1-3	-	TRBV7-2	TGTGCCAGCAGCCCCAAGGGAGGGGGAAACACCATATATTTT	CASSPKGGGNTIYF
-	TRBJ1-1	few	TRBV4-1	TGCGCCAGCAGCCGAGGCGTTGACCTTCGAGGGGCCCGAAACACTGAAGCTTTCTTT	CASSRGVDLRGARNTEAFF
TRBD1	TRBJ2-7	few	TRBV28	TGTGCCAGCAGTTCGGGACAGGTCAGCTACGAGCAGTACTTC	CASSSGQVSYEQYF
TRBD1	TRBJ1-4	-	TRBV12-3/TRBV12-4	TGTGCCAGCAGTCCCCCGTCCGGGACAGGGGAGGAGAAACTGTTTTTT	CASSPPSGTGEEKLFF
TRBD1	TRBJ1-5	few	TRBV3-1	TGTGCCAGCAGCCAAGCCGGAGCAGGGGGAAATCAGCCCCAGCATTTT	CASSQAGAGGNQPQHF
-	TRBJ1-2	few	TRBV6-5	TGTGCCAGCAGGACAACCCGGGACGTAGGCTATGGCTACACCTTC	CASRTTRDVGYGYTF
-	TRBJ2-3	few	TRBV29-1	TGCAGCGTTGGAGGAATAACTAGCACAGATACGCAGTATTTT	CSVGGITSTDTQYF
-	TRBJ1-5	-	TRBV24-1	TGTGCCACCGCTCGCGGCGGGGATCAGCCCCAGCATTTT	CATARGGDQPQHF
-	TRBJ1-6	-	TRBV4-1	TGCGCCAGCAGCGAAGGTGCTGCGCCTGCCTATAATTCACCCCTCCACTTT	CASSEGAAPAYNSPLHF
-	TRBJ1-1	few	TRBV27	TGTGCCAGCAGTTTATCCTCCAGGGGCACTGAAGCTTTCTTT	CASSLSSRGTEAFF
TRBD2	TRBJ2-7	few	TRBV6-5	TGTGCCAGCAGTTACTCCCCGACTAGCTCCCGGTCCTACGAGCAGTACTTC	CASSYSPTSSRSYEQYF
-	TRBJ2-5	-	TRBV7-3	TGTGCCAGCAGCCCGGGACTCTCGAGCCAAGAGACCCAGTACTTC	CASSPGLSSQETQYF